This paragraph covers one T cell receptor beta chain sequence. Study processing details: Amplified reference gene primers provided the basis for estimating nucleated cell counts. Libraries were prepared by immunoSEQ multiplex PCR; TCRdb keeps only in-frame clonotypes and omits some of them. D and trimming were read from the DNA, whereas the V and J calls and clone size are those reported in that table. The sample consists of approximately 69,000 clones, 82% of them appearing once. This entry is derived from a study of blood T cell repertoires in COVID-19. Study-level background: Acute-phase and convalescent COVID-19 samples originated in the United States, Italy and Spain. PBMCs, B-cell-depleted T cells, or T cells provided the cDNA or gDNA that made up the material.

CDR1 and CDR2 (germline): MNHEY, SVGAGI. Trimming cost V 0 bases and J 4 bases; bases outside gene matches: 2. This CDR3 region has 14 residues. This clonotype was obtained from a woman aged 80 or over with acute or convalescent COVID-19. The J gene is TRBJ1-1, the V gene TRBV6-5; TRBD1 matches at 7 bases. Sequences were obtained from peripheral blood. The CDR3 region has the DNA TGTGCCAGCAGTTACTCGAACAGGGGCACTGAAGCTTTCTTT. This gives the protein CASSYSNRGTEAFF.